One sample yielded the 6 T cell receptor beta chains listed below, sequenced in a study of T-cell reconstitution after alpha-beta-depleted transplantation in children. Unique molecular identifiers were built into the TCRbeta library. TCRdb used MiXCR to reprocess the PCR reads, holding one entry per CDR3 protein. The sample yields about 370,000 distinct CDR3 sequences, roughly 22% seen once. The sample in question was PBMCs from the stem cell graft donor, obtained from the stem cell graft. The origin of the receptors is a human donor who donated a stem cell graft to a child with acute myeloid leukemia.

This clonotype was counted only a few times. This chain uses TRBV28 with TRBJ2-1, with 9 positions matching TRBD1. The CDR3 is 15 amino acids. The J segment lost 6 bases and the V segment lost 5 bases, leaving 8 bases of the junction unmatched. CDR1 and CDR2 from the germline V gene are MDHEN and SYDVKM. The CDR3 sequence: CASSTPGQGPNEQFF. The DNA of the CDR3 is TGTGCCAGCAGTACACCGGGACAGGGACCCAATGAGCAGTTCTTC. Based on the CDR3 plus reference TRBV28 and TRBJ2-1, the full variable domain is DVKVTQSSRYLVKRTGEKVFLECVQDMDHENMFWYRQDPGLGLRLIYFSYDVKMKEKGDIPEGYSVSREKKERFSLILESASTNQTSMYLCASSTPGQGPNEQFFGPGTRLTVL.

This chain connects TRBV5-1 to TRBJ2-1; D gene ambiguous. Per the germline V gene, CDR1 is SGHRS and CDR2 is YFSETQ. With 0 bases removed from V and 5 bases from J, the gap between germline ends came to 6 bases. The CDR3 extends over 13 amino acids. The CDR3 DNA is TGCGCCAGCAGCTTGGCAACCAACAATGAGCAGTTCTTC. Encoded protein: CASSLATNNEQFF. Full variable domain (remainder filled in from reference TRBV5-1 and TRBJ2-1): KAGVTQTPRYLIKTRGQQVTLSCSPISGHRSVSWYQQTPGQGLQFLFEYFSETQRNKGNFPGRFSGRQFSNSRSEMNVSTLELGDSALYLCASSLATNNEQFFGPGTRLTVL.

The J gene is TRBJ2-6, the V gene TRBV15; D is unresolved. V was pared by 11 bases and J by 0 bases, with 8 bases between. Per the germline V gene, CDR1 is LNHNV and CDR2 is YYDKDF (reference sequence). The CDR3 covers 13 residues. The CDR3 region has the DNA TGTGCCTGCTGGATCTCTGGGGCCAACGTCCTGACTTTC. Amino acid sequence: CACWISGANVLTF.

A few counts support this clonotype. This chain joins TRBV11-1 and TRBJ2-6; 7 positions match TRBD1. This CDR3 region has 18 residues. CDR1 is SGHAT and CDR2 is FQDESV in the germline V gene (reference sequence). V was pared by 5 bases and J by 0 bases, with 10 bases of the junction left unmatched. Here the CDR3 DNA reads TGTGCCAGCAGCCGTTCCCTCGCAGGGGGCTCTGGGGCCAACGTCCTGACTTTC. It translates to CASSRSLAGGSGANVLTF. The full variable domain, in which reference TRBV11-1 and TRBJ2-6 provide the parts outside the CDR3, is EAEVAQSPRYKITEKSQAVAFWCDPISGHATLYWYRQILGQGPELLVQFQDESVVDDSQLPKDRFSAERLKGVDSTLKIQPAELGDSAMYLCASSRSLAGGSGANVLTFGAGSRLTVL.

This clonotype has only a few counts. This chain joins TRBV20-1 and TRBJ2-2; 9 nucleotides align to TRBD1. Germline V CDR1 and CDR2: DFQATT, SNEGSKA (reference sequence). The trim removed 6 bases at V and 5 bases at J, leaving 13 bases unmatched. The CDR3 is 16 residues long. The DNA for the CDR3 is TGCAGTGCCAGACACTCCGGGACAGGGTTTACCGGGGAGCTGTTTTTT. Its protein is CSARHSGTGFTGELFF.

The CDR3 nucleotides read TGTGCCAGCAGTGATTTTTTACGGCGATCCATGAACACTGAAGCTTTCTTT. It translates to CASSDFLRRSMNTEAFF. The chain couples TRBV2 to TRBJ1-1, with D hard to call. The germline V gene has CDR1 SNHLY and CDR2 FYNNEI. CDR3 length equals 17 residues. V was pared by 3 bases and J by 0 bases, with 17 bases between.